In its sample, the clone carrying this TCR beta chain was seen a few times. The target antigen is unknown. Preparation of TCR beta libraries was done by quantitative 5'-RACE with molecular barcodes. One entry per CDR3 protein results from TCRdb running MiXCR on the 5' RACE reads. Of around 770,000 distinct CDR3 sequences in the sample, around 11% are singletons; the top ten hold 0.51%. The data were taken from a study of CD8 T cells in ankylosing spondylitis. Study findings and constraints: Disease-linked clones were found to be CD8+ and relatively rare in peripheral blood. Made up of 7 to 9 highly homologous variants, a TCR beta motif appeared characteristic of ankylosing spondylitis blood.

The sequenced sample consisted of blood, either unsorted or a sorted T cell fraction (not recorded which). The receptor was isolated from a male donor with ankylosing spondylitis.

The CDR3 loop reads CSATRDGTLNWYF. The CDR3 region has the DNA TGCAGTGCTACCCGGGACGGAACTTTAAACTGGTACTTC. V is TRBV20-1 and J is TRBJ2-7; the D gene could be TRBD1 or TRBD2 (5 bases each). Trimming took off 4 bases at V and 12 bases at J, with 22 bases between the two ends. The CDR3 consists of 13 residues. Germline-derived CDR1 and CDR2 are DFQATT and SNEGSKA (reference sequence).